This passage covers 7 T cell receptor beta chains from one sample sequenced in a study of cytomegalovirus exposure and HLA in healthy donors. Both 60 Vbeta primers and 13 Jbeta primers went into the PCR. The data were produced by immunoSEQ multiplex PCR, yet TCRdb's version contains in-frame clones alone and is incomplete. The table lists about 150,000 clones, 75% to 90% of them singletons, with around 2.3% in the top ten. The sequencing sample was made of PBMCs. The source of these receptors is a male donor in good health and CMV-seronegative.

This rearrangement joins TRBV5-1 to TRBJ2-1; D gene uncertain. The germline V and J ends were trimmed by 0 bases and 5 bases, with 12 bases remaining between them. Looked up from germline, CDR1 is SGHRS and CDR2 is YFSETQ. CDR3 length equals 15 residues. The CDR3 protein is CASSLVARKNNEQFF. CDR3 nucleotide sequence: TGCGCCAGCAGCTTGGTGGCACGAAAAAACAATGAGCAGTTCTTC.

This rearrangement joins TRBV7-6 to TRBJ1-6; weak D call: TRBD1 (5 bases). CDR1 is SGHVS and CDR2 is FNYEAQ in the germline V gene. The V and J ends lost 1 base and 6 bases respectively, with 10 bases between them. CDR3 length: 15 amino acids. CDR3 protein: CASSLGATANSPLHF. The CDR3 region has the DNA TGTGCCAGCAGCTTAGGGGCGACAGCTAATTCACCCCTCCACTTT.

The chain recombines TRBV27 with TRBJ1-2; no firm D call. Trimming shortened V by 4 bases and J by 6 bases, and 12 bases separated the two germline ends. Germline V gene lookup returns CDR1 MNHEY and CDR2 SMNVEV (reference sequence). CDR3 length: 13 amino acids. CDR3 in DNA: TGTGCCAGCAGTTCCCACCTGGGCGATGGCTACACCTTC. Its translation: CASSSHLGDGYTF.

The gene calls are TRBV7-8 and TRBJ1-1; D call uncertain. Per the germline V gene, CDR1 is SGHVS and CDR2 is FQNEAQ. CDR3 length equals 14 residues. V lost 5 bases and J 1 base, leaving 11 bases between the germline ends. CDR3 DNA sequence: TGTGCCAGCAGCGCCCAGAAACAGAACACTGAAGCTTTCTTT. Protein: CASSAQKQNTEAFF.

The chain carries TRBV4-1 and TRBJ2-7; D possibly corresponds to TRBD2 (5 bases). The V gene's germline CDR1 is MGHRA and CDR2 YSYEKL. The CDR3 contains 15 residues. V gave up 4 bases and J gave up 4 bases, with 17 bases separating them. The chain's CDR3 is CASSPLGGGMYEQYF. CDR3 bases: TGCGCCAGCAGCCCCTTAGGAGGTGGAATGTACGAGCAGTACTTC.

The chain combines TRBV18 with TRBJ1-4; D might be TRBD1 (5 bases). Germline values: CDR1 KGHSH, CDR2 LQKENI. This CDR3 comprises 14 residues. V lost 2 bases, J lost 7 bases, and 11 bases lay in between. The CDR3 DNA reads TGTGCCAGCTCACCAGGGGGGTCTGGTGAAAAACTGTTTTTT. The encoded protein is CASSPGGSGEKLFF.

CDR3 in DNA: TGTGCCATCAGTCAGGGACAGGGTACTGGCTACACCTTC. Its translation is CAISQGQGTGYTF. This sequence joins TRBV10-3 and TRBJ1-2; 9 nucleotides align to TRBD1. Germline values: CDR1 ENHRY, CDR2 SYGVKD. The CDR3 extends over 13 amino acids. V dropped 5 bases and J dropped 7; count of bases not matched to a gene: 5.